Following are 18 T cell receptor beta chains from one sample sequenced in a study of shared clonotypes between healthy human individuals. Method: immunoSEQ multiplex PCR; TCRdb's copy keeps in-frame clones and lacks some. The data hold some 980,000 clones, with 76% observed a single time. The source material was memory CD4+ T cells sorted from blood. Subset specified: CD45RA-negative fraction. The origin of the receptors is a man younger than 35 in good health.

The chain combines TRBV19 with TRBJ1-1, with 7 bases identical to TRBD1. This CDR3 comprises 14 residues. CDR1 is LNHDA, CDR2 SQIVND, per germline (reference sequence). After removal of 2 bases from V and 9 bases from J, the junction contained 9 bases not matched to a gene. The CDR3 region has the DNA TGTGCCAGTAGTATACCCGGACAGGTTCTCCAAGCTTTCTTT. Translation: CASSIPGQVLQAFF.

The chain couples TRBV7-9 to TRBJ2-1, with 10 bases fitting TRBD2. The J segment lost 7 bases and the V segment lost 5 bases, leaving 14 bases of the junction unmatched. Germline V lookup: CDR1 SEHNR, CDR2 FQNEAQ (reference sequence). This CDR3 spans 17 amino acids. Written as DNA, the CDR3 is TGTGCCAGCAGCCCGTCCCAGAGTAGCGGGAGGAGGAATGAGCAGTTCTTC. Translated, it gives CASSPSQSSGRRNEQFF.

V is TRBV11-2 and J is TRBJ2-2, with D perhaps TRBD1 (5 bases). Trimming cost V 6 bases and J 0 bases, with 20 bases left between them. CDR3 length: 18 amino acids. In germline, CDR1 is SGHAT, CDR2 FQNNGV. The chain's CDR3 is CASRMFGLRQTNTGELFF. DNA of the CDR3: TGTGCCAGCAGAATGTTCGGTTTACGACAGACGAACACCGGGGAGCTGTTTTTT.

About this clone itself: Because the CDR3's place on the DNA is in doubt, the DNA is left out and the CDR3 is given as listed by TCRdb. V and J are TRBV19 and TRBJ1-5. The CDR3 length equals 15 residues, ends included. CDR1 and CDR2 (germline): LNHDA, SQIVND (reference sequence). CDR3 loop: CASTSGVGLSQPQHF.

J is TRBJ2-7 and V is TRBV11-2; 7 nucleotides line up with TRBD1. The CDR3 extends over 14 amino acids. The V segment lost 4 bases and the J segment 0 bases; nucleotides outside the gene matches: 3. Germline loops: CDR1 SGHAT, CDR2 FQNNGV. The CDR3 DNA is TGTGCCAGCAGCTGGGACAGAAGCTCCTACGAGCAGTACTTC. It yields the protein CASSWDRSSYEQYF.

J is TRBJ2-3 and V is TRBV5-5; D possibly corresponds to TRBD2 (5 bases). V was pared by 1 base and J by 1 base, with 10 bases between. There are 15 residues in the CDR3. Germline V lookup: CDR1 SGHKS, CDR2 YYEKEE (reference sequence). The CDR3 reads CASSLLNGGTDTQYF. For the CDR3, the DNA is TGTGCCAGCAGCTTGTTAAACGGGGGCACAGATACGCAGTATTTT.

This clone was picked up one time. The V gene is TRBV5-4, the J gene TRBJ1-6, with 9 nucleotides matching TRBD1. Germline CDR1 and CDR2: SGHNT and YYREEE (reference sequence). This CDR3 region has 15 residues. The V segment lost 3 bases and the J segment 6 bases; nucleotides outside the gene matches: 4. DNA of the CDR3: TGTGCCAGCAGCTCGCCGGGACAGGGTAATTCACCCCTCCACTTT. It specifies CASSSPGQGNSPLHF.

The J gene is TRBJ1-5, the V gene TRBV30, with D perhaps matching TRBD1 (5 bases). The V and J ends lost 4 bases and 4 bases respectively, with 20 bases between them. CDR1 and CDR2 (germline): GTSNPN, SVGIG (reference sequence). The CDR3 covers 16 residues. CDR3 in DNA: TGTGCCTGGAACCACGGGGGGACGCAGGCTAATCAGCCCCAGCATTTT. Its translation: CAWNHGGTQANQPQHF. The complete variable domain, with remaining parts taken from reference TRBV30 and TRBJ1-5, reads SQTIHQWPATLVQPVGSPLSLECTVEGTSNPNLYWYRQAAGRGLQLLFYSVGIGQISSEVPQNLSASRPQDRQFILSSKKLLLSDSGFYLCAWNHGGTQANQPQHFGDGTRLSIL.

The V and J genes are TRBV28 and TRBJ1-2, with TRBD1 identical over 12 bases. Germline CDR1 and CDR2: MDHEN and SYDVKM. The junction had 22 bases not matched to a gene; V was cut back by 6 bases and J by 2 bases. CDR3 length: 21 residues. The CDR3 here is CASRNPGQGAIDEIANYGYTF. CDR3 DNA sequence: TGTGCCAGCAGAAACCCGGGACAGGGGGCGATTGATGAAATAGCGAACTATGGCTACACCTTC.

The rearrangement links TRBV11-2 to TRBJ1-2, with a tentative D call TRBD1 (6 bases). With 0 bases removed from V and 7 bases from J, the gap between germline ends came to 12 bases. The CDR3 consists of 14 residues. Germline lookup yields CDR1 SGHAT and CDR2 FQNNGV. The CDR3 spells CASSLDVRGLGYTF. The CDR3 coding sequence is TGTGCCAGCAGCTTAGATGTCAGGGGCCTTGGCTACACCTTC.

CDR3 region: CAISATGHSGNTIYF. The CDR3 DNA follows: TGTGCCATCAGTGCAACAGGCCACTCTGGAAACACCATATATTTT. This chain joins TRBV10-3 and TRBJ1-3; D perhaps matches TRBD1 (5 bases). Germline lookup yields CDR1 ENHRY and CDR2 SYGVKD. This CDR3 contains 15 residues. With 4 bases removed from V and 0 bases from J, the gap between germline ends came to 10 bases.

This chain joins TRBV27 and TRBJ1-2; no reliable D call. CDR1 MNHEY and CDR2 SMNVEV come from the germline V gene (reference sequence). The V end was cut by 2 bases, the J end by 4 bases, with 14 bases between. CDR3 length: 15 residues. Written as DNA, the CDR3 is TGTGCCAGCAGTTTACGCCCAGCGGACCCCTATGGCTACACCTTC. Its protein is CASSLRPADPYGYTF.

This clone was counted a few times. The chain joins TRBV5-8 to TRBJ2-5; D not resolved. The length of the CDR3 is 13 residues. Germline V gene lookup returns CDR1 SGHTS and CDR2 YDEGEE. V lost 1 base and J lost 0, with 4 bases in between. The CDR3 loop reads CASSLSHQETQYF. CDR3 in DNA: TGTGCCAGCAGCTTGTCCCACCAAGAGACCCAGTACTTC.

The chain has TRBV10-2 and TRBJ2-5; 14 bases line up with TRBD2. The CDR3 totals 16 residues. Germline assignment: CDR1 WSHSY and CDR2 SAAADI. V lost 3 bases to trimming and J lost 4 bases; unmatched junction nucleotides: 4. The DNA of the CDR3 is TGCGCCAGCAGTGATATGACTAGCGGGAGGGGAGAGACCCAGTACTTC. Translating it yields CASSDMTSGRGETQYF.

V and J are TRBV9 and TRBJ2-7; TRBD2 is a possible D gene (6 bases). The V end was cut by 0 bases, the J end by 3 bases, with 13 bases between. Germline CDR1 reads SGDLS; CDR2 reads YYNGEE. The CDR3 covers 15 residues. The DNA of the CDR3 is TGTGCCAGCAGCGTAGAAGGGACTGCTCTCTACGAGCAGTACTTC. Protein product: CASSVEGTALYEQYF.

The rearrangement uses TRBV2 and TRBJ2-3, with TRBD2 as a possible D gene (5 bases). V gave up 6 bases and J gave up 1 base, with 8 bases separating them. This CDR3 contains 13 residues. Germline CDR1 and CDR2: SNHLY and FYNNEI. The CDR3 bases are TGTGCCAGCAGCGGGGTACGCACAGATACGCAGTATTTT. It encodes CASSGVRTDTQYF.

The CDR3 DNA follows: TGTGCCTGGAGTGTAAGGGGAAACACCATATATTTT. This sequence encodes CAWSVRGNTIYF. This chain joins TRBV30 and TRBJ1-3; D call uncertain. Looked up from germline, CDR1 is GTSNPN and CDR2 is SVGIG (reference sequence). The CDR3 length is 12 residues. The V end lost 0 bases, the J end lost 4 bases, and 4 bases lay between the germline ends.

This clone was seen repeatedly, ten times or more. The genes are TRBV28 and TRBJ2-2, with 11 nucleotides matching TRBD2. CDR3 length equals 15 residues. In germline, CDR1 is MDHEN, CDR2 SYDVKM. The V segment lost 7 bases and the J segment 5 bases; nucleotides outside the gene matches: 6. The CDR3 loop reads CASKLAGARTGELFF. CDR3 sequence (DNA): TGTGCCAGCAAACTAGCGGGGGCGCGAACCGGGGAGCTGTTTTTT.